This TCR beta chain was obtained from a study of T-cell memory formation after mild COVID-19 (dated by TCRdb to about 2021). Looking at the study overall: Most TCR sequence clusters were specific to one of the two donors. Two young, previously healthy adult volunteers, one female and one male, were included in the cohort. In a couple of donors, T-cell clones that expanded and contracted after mild COVID-19 were followed by sequencing TCRalpha and TCRbeta repertoires longitudinally.

The data were produced on an Illumina NovaSeq 6000. cDNA libraries for TCRalpha and TCRbeta were prepared by 5'RACE using constant-segment primers, with sample barcodes and unique molecular identifiers added. RNA was extracted from every sample with Trizol reagent. Amplification of the libraries took two PCR steps, and the second step added a second sample barcode plus Illumina TruSeq adapters. Libraries were sequenced on an Illumina NovaSeq with 2 x 150 bp paired-end reads. Under the source paper's analysis protocol: Reads were demultiplexed and collapsed into UMI-guided consensus sequences with migec v1.2.7. Using mixcr v2.1.11, the UMI consensuses were aligned to TRA and TRB V and J templates and assembled into clonotypes. Expanded or contracted clonotypes were those called significant by both edgeR and NoisET, with noise models trained on biological replicates. edgeR calls used a false discovery rate-adjusted p below 0.01 and a log2 fold-change threshold of 1. As an exploratory analysis of dynamics, max-normalized trajectories of the 1000 most abundant clonotypes were examined by PCA with hierarchical clustering. Separately sequenced CD4+ and CD8+ repertoires were used to assign the CD4 or CD8 phenotype of responding clones. TCRdb reprocessed the public reads (quality trimming at Q25 with fastp, clone calling with MiXCR) and kept in-frame beta chains. CDR3 protein duplicates are merged, each entry listing the most common genes and DNA. In this record, the V and J calls reflect TCRdb's handling and not the investigators' own analysis. In this sample the table shows under 700,000 distinct CDR3 sequences, about a fifth of which occur a single time. The ten largest clonotypes hold around 12% of the sample.

Ficoll-Paque density gradient centrifugation was used to isolate PBMCs. Broad study findings and their caveats: Only two mild cases were covered in the study, and larger cohorts including severe cases with pre-infection samples were considered necessary. Contracting CD4+ clones were found mainly in CM and EM memory subsets, while CD8+ clones were enriched in EMRA. Some responding clones were found in pre-infection memory, which suggests that pre-existing cross-reactive memory T cells took part in the SARS-CoV-2 response. Whether the second-wave clones peaking on day 37 were SARS-CoV-2 specific was not confirmed. Clones that contracted from day 15 to 85 showed balanced CD4/CD8 phenotypes, whereas a second wave of clones that expanded from day 15 to 37 leaned towards CD4+.

Trimming removed 6 bases from V and 3 bases from J, leaving 15 bases between the germline ends. CDR1 and CDR2 are drawn from the germline V gene: KGHDR, SFDVKD. The CDR3 runs 15 residues from the cysteine to the phenylalanine. Of the read, only the CDR3 DNA is kept; its 45 bases are in frame from base 1. This clonotype was seen a handful of times. The specificity of this receptor is unknown. It has no much larger one-base neighbor in the sample; base qualities were not kept. This clonotype was sampled from an adult woman who had mild COVID-19 (a few samples of this study predate the infection). The sample titles of this study are shuffled in the database, so cell type and time point are left out; the donor was told from shared clones. The rearrangement combines TRBV24-1 with TRBJ2-3; perhaps TRBD1 is the D gene, with 6 bases matching. Sequencing was carried out using PBMCs or a T cell subset sorted from them (not recorded which). The DNA is TGTGCCACCAGTACGCCAGGGGCAGGTACAGATACGCAGTATTTT. Its protein product is CATSTPGAGTDTQYF.